Below, one T cell receptor (beta chain) is given with its context. This table comes from immunoSEQ multiplex PCR, and its TCRdb copy is limited to in-frame clones, with some not included. The sample yields about 70,000 clones, approximately 83% seen once. The sample originates from a study of blood T cell repertoires in COVID-19. V was clipped by 8 bases and J by 10 bases; unmatched bases: 11. The CDR3 extends over 14 amino acids. Germline-derived CDR1 and CDR2 are WSHSY and SAAADI. This clonotype was sampled from a human donor in a cohort sampled during active COVID-19. This rearrangement joins TRBV10-2 to TRBJ2-1; 10 bases fit TRBD2. Sequencing was done on a sample of peripheral blood. CDR3 in amino acids: CASSERGGSREQFF. The CDR3 DNA is TGCGCCAGCTCGGAGCGGGGGGGAAGTAGGGAGCAGTTCTTC.